This TCR beta chain comes out of a study of shared clonotypes between healthy human individuals. The V gene's germline CDR1 is MDHEN and CDR2 SYDVKM. The CDR3 totals 16 residues. Trimming removed 4 bases from V and 0 bases from J, with 13 bases in between. TCRdb's copy holds only in-frame clones and misses some; the assay was immunoSEQ multiplex PCR. Among about 490,000 clones listed, 76% were seen once. This receptor was identified in a woman in her forties in good health. Some clones in this sample may be carry-over from other donors' samples. The chain carries TRBV28 and TRBJ1-5; a possible D gene is TRBD1 (6 bases). The sample taken for sequencing was PBMCs. The CDR3 DNA is TGTGCCAGCAGTTCGGTACAGGGTCTTAGCAATCAGCCCCAGCATTTT. This sequence encodes CASSSVQGLSNQPQHF. Variable domain in full (rest from reference TRBV28 and TRBJ1-5): DVKVTQSSRYLVKRTGEKVFLECVQDMDHENMFWYRQDPGLGLRLIYFSYDVKMKEKGDIPEGYSVSREKKERFSLILESASTNQTSMYLCASSSVQGLSNQPQHFGDGTRLSIL.